Following are 14 T cell receptor beta chains from one sample sequenced in a study of cytomegalovirus exposure and HLA in healthy donors. PCR used 60 Vbeta primers and 13 Jbeta primers. Sequencing was performed with immunoSEQ multiplex PCR; in TCRdb, only in-frame clones are kept and a portion is missing. This repertoire shows under 200,000 clones, over 75% found once; its top ten account for 1.9%. The sample taken for sequencing was PBMCs. Receptor source: a human donor in good health.

The chain joins TRBV5-6 to TRBJ1-2, with 7 bases aligning to TRBD1. J was trimmed by 3 bases and V by 4 bases; bases with no gene match: 3. There are 13 residues in the CDR3. Germline loops: CDR1 SGHDT, CDR2 YYEEEE. In nucleotides, the CDR3 is TGTGCCAGCAGCGCGGACAGGTACTATGGCTACACCTTC. As protein: CASSADRYYGYTF.

This clone was seen a handful of times. This chain uses TRBV6-1 with TRBJ2-3; 9 bases are a match to TRBD2. CDR3 length: 16 residues. Germline V gives CDR1 MNHNS, CDR2 SASEGT. Germline trimming cut 0 bases from V and 6 bases from J; bases unmatched to any gene: 7. In nucleotides, the CDR3 is TGTGCCAGCAGTGAAGCTATGGGGCGGGGGGGGGATACGCAGTATTTT. Its translation is CASSEAMGRGGDTQYF.

Notes on this clone: Other DNA sequences in this specimen translate into the identical CDR3. The V call is TRBV5-1, the J call TRBJ2-3; 7 nucleotides line up with TRBD2. This CDR3 has 16 amino acids. Germline V gives CDR1 SGHRS, CDR2 YFSETQ. V dropped 0 bases and J dropped 0; count of bases not matched to a gene: 4. DNA of the CDR3: TGCGCCAGCAGCTTGGAAGCGGGGACTAGCACAGATACGCAGTATTTT. Its protein is CASSLEAGTSTDTQYF.

A note on this clone: The same CDR3 can be traced to other DNA sequences in this sample. The chain's CDR3 is CATSRDRGLNTEAFF. The CDR3 coding sequence is TGTGCCACCAGCAGAGATCGGGGTTTGAACACTGAAGCTTTCTTT. V gene TRBV15 combines with J gene TRBJ1-1; D not resolved. Germline CDR1 and CDR2: LNHNV and YYDKDF (reference sequence). The CDR3 totals 15 residues. Between the trimmed V and J ends, which lost 0 bases and 0 bases, there was a span of 8 bases.

V gene TRBV28 combines with J gene TRBJ1-1, with no clear D. Germline assignment: CDR1 MDHEN and CDR2 SYDVKM. This CDR3 spans 16 amino acids. Trimming removed 4 bases at V and 4 bases at J, with 19 bases between. The CDR3 bases are TGTGCCAGCAGTTCCCACCCTCGTACGAGAGTCACTGAAGCTTTCTTT. It codes for CASSSHPRTRVTEAFF.

The chain employs TRBV14 and TRBJ2-3; tentatively, D is TRBD2 (6 bases). The CDR3 contains 14 residues. The germline CDR1 and CDR2 sequences are SGHDN and FVKESK. V lost 3 bases to trimming and J lost 2 bases, with 9 bases between them. The CDR3 loop is CASSHRDFTDTQYF. The CDR3 region has the DNA TGTGCCAGCAGCCACCGGGACTTCACAGATACGCAGTATTTT. Full variable domain (rest looked up from reference TRBV14 and TRBJ2-3): EAGVTQFPSHSVIEKGQTVTLRCDPISGHDNLYWYRRVMGKEIKFLLHFVKESKQDESGMPNNRFLAERTGGTYSTLKVQPAELEDSGVYFCASSHRDFTDTQYFGPGTRLTVL.

This sequence joins TRBV9 and TRBJ2-7, with TRBD1 matching 8 bases. CDR1 SGDLS and CDR2 YYNGEE come from the germline V gene. V trimming: 0 bases; J trimming: 0 bases; junction bases outside the gene matches: 2. This CDR3 comprises 15 residues. Here the CDR3 DNA reads TGTGCCAGCAGCGTAGCAGGGGGCATCTCCTACGAGCAGTACTTC. Its protein product is CASSVAGGISYEQYF. Looking up the rest from reference TRBV9 and TRBJ2-7 gives the full variable domain: DSGVTQTPKHLITATGQRVTLRCSPRSGDLSVYWYQQSLDQGLQFLIQYYNGEERAKGNILERFSAQQFPDLHSELNLSSLELGDSALYFCASSVAGGISYEQYFGPGTRLTVT.

The sample holds one count of this clone. The chain couples TRBV7-8 to TRBJ1-4; TRBD1 matches 8 bases. With V trimmed by 3 bases and J by 7 bases, 13 bases remained unmatched. This CDR3 region has 17 residues. Germline-derived CDR1 and CDR2 are SGHVS and FQNEAQ. This CDR3 reads CASSFSPLQGGSEKLFF. For the CDR3, the DNA is TGTGCCAGCAGCTTCAGTCCCCTACAGGGGGGAAGTGAAAAACTGTTTTTT.

About this clone: Additional DNA sequences in this sample encode the identical CDR3. This rearrangement joins TRBV9 to TRBJ1-1, with TRBD1 matching 7 bases. The V gene's germline CDR1 is SGDLS and CDR2 YYNGEE. The length of the CDR3 is 14 residues. Trimming cost V 0 bases and J 5 bases; bases outside gene matches: 4. CDR3 sequence (DNA): TGTGCCAGCAGCGTAGTGGCAGGGGGTACTGAAGCTTTCTTT. It yields the protein CASSVVAGGTEAFF.

In nucleotides, the CDR3 is TGTGCCAGCAGCCCGGTGGAGGGGATCACTGAAGCTTTCTTT. Amino acid sequence: CASSPVEGITEAFF. V usage is TRBV7-9 and J usage is TRBJ1-1; D is perhaps TRBD1 (5 bases). The CDR3 length is 14 residues. The germline V gene encodes CDR1 SEHNR and CDR2 FQNEAQ (reference sequence). V was pared by 5 bases and J by 4 bases, with 14 bases between.

V usage is TRBV28 and J usage is TRBJ2-7, with D tentatively TRBD2 (6 bases). Germline V gene data show CDR1 as MDHEN and CDR2 as SYDVKM. The CDR3 is 13 residues long. The V end was cut by 6 bases, the J end by 4 bases, with 13 bases between. The chain's CDR3 is CASRETSLYEQYF. The CDR3 bases are TGTGCCAGCAGGGAGACTAGTTTGTACGAGCAGTACTTC.

This CDR3 is CASRQGGLYEQYF. The CDR3 nucleotides read TGTGCCAGCAGGCAGGGGGGACTCTACGAGCAGTACTTC. The rearrangement joins TRBV6-6 to TRBJ2-7; D is perhaps TRBD1 (7 bases). Per germline, CDR1 MNHNY and CDR2 SVGAGI (reference sequence). The CDR3 loop spans 13 amino acids. Trimming pared 6 bases from V and 3 bases from J, leaving 12 bases between.

The table lists this clone with a count of one. The rearrangement joins TRBV5-1 to TRBJ2-7; D is possibly TRBD1 (5 bases). This CDR3 region has 15 residues. V shed 0 bases and J shed 7 bases, with 17 bases lying between them. The germline V gene encodes CDR1 SGHRS and CDR2 YFSETQ. CDR3 sequence: CASSLGTEGVREQYF. The DNA of the CDR3 is TGCGCCAGCAGCTTGGGGACGGAAGGGGTTCGAGAGCAGTACTTC.

The V call is TRBV10-3, the J call TRBJ2-2; D gene unclear. Germline values: CDR1 ENHRY, CDR2 SYGVKD. This CDR3 is 14 amino acids long. The V end was cut by 0 bases, the J end by 7 bases, with 9 bases between. The CDR3 protein is CAISESTQIGELFF. In nucleotides, the CDR3 is TGTGCCATCAGTGAGTCGACTCAGATCGGGGAGCTGTTTTTT.